This T cell receptor beta chain was recorded in a study of blood T cell repertoires in COVID-19. V was pared by 6 bases and J by 1 base, with 9 bases between. This CDR3 spans 13 amino acids. Germline values: CDR1 SNHLY, CDR2 FYNNEI. The assay was immunoSEQ multiplex PCR, and TCRdb's table has in-frame clones only and misses some. The sample has fewer than 350,000 clones, about 85% seen once. The receptor comes from a woman aged 45 to 65 who had recovered from COVID-19. Sequencing input: PBMCs or T cells enriched from blood (not recorded which). This chain uses TRBV2 with TRBJ1-1; no firm D call. The chain's CDR3 is CASRVQQNTEAFF. The CDR3 DNA sequence: TGTGCCAGCAGGGTACAGCAGAACACTGAAGCTTTCTTT.